Each of the 8 T cell receptor beta chains below was sequenced from the same sample in a study of cytomegalovirus exposure and HLA in healthy donors. Here immunoSEQ multiplex PCR was the method, and the copy in TCRdb shows in-frame clones only, minus some. This table has about 160,000 clones, about 86% appearing once. Sequencing used PBMCs. The receptors originated from a woman under 30 in good health and CMV-seronegative.

The chain recombines TRBV12-5 with TRBJ2-3, with D unclear. The ends were cut back, 6 bases at V and 8 bases at J, with 6 bases in the middle. The CDR3 covers 10 residues. Germline CDR1 is LGHNT and CDR2 is FRNRAP. The DNA of the CDR3 is TGTGCTAGTGGGCCGGGTACGCAGTATTTT. It is translated as CASGPGTQYF.

The CDR3 is CASSLGQGAGETQYF. CDR3 coding DNA: TGTGCCAGCAGCTTGGGACAGGGGGCGGGGGAGACCCAGTACTTC. The chain is built from TRBV5-8 and TRBJ2-5, with 10 bases aligning to TRBD1. This CDR3 is built from 15 residues. V lost 0 bases to trimming and J lost 5 bases; unmatched junction nucleotides: 4. The germline gives CDR1 SGHTS, CDR2 YDEGEE. The variable domain in full, with the rest retrieved from reference TRBV5-8 and TRBJ2-5, is EAGVTQSPTHLIKTRGQQATLRCSPISGHTSVYWYQQALGLGLQFLLWYDEGEERNRGNFPPRFSGRQFPNYSSELNVNALELEDSALYLCASSLGQGAGETQYFGPGTRLLVL.

J is TRBJ2-1 and V is TRBV5-1; 9 nucleotides align to TRBD1. The V and J ends lost 6 bases and 8 bases, in that order; junction bases with no gene match: 15. The germline V gene encodes CDR1 SGHRS and CDR2 YFSETQ. The CDR3 contains 16 residues. The CDR3 coding sequence is TGCGCCAGCACCCCCGGGGTAAGACAGGGGGGGGATGAGCAGTTCTTC. Encoded protein: CASTPGVRQGGDEQFF.

This clone was observed a handful of times. The J gene is TRBJ1-3, the V gene TRBV10-3; perhaps TRBD1 as D (5 bases). CDR1 ENHRY and CDR2 SYGVKD come from the germline V gene. CDR3 length: 15 amino acids. The V and J ends lost 3 bases and 0 bases respectively, with 9 bases between them. CDR3 sequence: CAISDGGDSGNTIYF. DNA of the CDR3: TGTGCCATCAGTGATGGGGGGGACTCTGGAAACACCATATATTTT.

This clone appeared a few times. This rearrangement joins TRBV6-5 to TRBJ1-6; 7 positions match TRBD1. There are 15 residues in the CDR3. Looked up from germline, CDR1 is MNHEY and CDR2 is SVGAGI. V lost 6 bases and J lost 5; bases outside the gene matches: 7. CDR3 DNA: TGTGCCAGCAGCCCCCCGGACAGGCATAATTCACCCCTCCACTTT. Translation: CASSPPDRHNSPLHF.

V usage is TRBV6-6 and J usage is TRBJ2-7, with 9 positions matching TRBD1. V was clipped by 5 bases and J by 7 bases; unmatched bases: 9. Germline-derived CDR1 and CDR2 are MNHNY and SVGAGI (reference sequence). This CDR3 has 14 amino acids. CDR3 sequence: CASSVRDRDREQYF. The DNA of the CDR3 is TGTGCCAGCAGTGTCCGGGACAGGGATAGAGAGCAGTACTTC.

J is TRBJ2-1 and V is TRBV5-6; 7 positions agree with TRBD2. Germline V lookup: CDR1 SGHDT, CDR2 YYEEEE. The ends lost 4 bases at V and 7 bases at J; junction bases unmatched: 14. The CDR3 is made up of 16 amino acids. Here the CDR3 DNA reads TGTGCCAGCAGCCTAAATGGACTAGAACGAGGAAATGAGCAGTTCTTC. Encoded protein: CASSLNGLERGNEQFF.

This clone came up a few times. The J gene is TRBJ1-3, the V gene TRBV4-3, with 10 bases identical to TRBD1. CDR1 and CDR2 from the germline V gene are LGHNA and YSLEER. The CDR3 has 15 residues. Trimming cost V 1 base and J 6 bases; bases outside gene matches: 3. In DNA form, the CDR3 reads TGCGCCAGCAGCCAAGCGGGGACAGGGGAAAACACCATATATTTT. It specifies CASSQAGTGENTIYF.